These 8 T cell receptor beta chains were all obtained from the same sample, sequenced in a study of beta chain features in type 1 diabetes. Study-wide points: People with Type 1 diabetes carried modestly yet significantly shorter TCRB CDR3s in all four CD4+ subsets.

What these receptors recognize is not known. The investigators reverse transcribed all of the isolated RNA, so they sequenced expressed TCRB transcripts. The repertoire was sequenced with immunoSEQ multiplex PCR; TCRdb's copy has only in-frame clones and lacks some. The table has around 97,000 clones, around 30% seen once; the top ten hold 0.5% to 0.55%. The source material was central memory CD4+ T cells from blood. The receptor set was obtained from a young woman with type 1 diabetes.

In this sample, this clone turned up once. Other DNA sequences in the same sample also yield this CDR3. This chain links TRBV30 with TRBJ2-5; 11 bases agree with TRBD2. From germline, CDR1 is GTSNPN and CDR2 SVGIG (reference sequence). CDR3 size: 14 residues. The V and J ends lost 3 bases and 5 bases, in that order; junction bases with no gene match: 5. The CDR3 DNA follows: TGTGCCTGGAGCAGGACTAGCGGGCGGGAGACCCAGTACTTC. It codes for CAWSRTSGRETQYF. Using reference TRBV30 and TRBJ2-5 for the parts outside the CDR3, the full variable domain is SQTIHQWPATLVQPVGSPLSLECTVEGTSNPNLYWYRQAAGRGLQLLFYSVGIGQISSEVPQNLSASRPQDRQFILSSKKLLLSDSGFYLCAWSRTSGRETQYFGPGTRLLVL.

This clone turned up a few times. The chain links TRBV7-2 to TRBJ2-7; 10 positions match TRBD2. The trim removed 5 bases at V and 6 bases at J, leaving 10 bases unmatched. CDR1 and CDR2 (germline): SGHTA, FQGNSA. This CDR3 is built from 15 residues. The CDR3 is CASSRPTSGVFEQYF. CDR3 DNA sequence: TGTGCCAGCAGCCGCCCTACTAGCGGGGTGTTCGAGCAGTACTTC.

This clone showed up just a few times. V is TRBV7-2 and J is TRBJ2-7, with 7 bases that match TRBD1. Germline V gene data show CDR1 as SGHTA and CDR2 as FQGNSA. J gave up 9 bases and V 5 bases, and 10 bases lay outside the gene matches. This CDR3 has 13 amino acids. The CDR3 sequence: CASSPDRALPQYV. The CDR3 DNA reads TGTGCCAGCAGCCCCGACAGGGCACTCCCGCAGTACGTC.

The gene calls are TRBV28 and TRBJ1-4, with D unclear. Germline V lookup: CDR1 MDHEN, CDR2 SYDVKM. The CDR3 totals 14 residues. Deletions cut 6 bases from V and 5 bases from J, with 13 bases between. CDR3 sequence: CASRTDPRNEKLFF. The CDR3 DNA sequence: TGTGCCAGCAGAACAGACCCCAGAAATGAAAAACTGTTTTTT.

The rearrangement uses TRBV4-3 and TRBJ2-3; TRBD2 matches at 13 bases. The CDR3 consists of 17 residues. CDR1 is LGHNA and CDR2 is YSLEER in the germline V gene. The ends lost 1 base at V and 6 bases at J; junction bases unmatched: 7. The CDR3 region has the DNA TGCGCCAGCAGCCAAGGAGGACTAGCGGGAGAGGTTGATACGCAGTATTTT. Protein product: CASSQGGLAGEVDTQYF.

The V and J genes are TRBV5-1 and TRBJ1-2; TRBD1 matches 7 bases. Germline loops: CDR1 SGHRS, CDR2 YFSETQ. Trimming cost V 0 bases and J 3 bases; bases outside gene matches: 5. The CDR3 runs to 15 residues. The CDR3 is CASSLARDSYYGYTF. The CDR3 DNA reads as TGCGCCAGCAGCTTGGCCCGGGACAGTTACTATGGCTACACCTTC.

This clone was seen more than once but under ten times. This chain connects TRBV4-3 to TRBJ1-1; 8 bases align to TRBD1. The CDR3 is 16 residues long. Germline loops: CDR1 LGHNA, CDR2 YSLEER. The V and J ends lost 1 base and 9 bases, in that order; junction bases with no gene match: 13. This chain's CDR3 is CASSQGSWTGLTQAFF. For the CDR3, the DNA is TGCGCCAGCAGCCAAGGGAGCTGGACAGGGCTTACCCAAGCTTTCTTT.

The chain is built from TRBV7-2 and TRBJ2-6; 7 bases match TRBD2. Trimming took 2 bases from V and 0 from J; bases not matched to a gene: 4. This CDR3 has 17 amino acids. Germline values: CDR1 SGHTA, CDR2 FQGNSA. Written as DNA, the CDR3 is TGTGCCAGCAGCTTACACGGGGGGAGCTCTGGGGCCAACGTCCTGACTTTC. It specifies CASSLHGGSSGANVLTF. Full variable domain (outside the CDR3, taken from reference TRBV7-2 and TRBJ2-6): GAGVSQSPSNKVTEKGKDVELRCDPISGHTALYWYRQSLGQGLEFLIYFQGNSAPDKSGLPSDRFSAERTGGSVSTLTIQRTQQEDSAVYLCASSLHGGSSGANVLTFGAGSRLTVL.